These 23 T cell receptor beta chains were all obtained from the same sample, sequenced in a study of shared clonotypes between healthy human individuals. TCRdb's table, derived via immunoSEQ multiplex PCR, lists solely in-frame clones and lacks some. The table shows over a million clones, with 78% occurring only once. The sequenced material came from memory CD4+ T cells from PBMCs. Subset described: CD45RA-negative fraction. All receptors come from a young man in good health. Some clones in this sample may be carry-over from other donors' samples.

The chain employs TRBV27 and TRBJ1-5; no reliable D call. The CDR3 is 11 amino acids. V was clipped by 9 bases and J by 4 bases, with 7 bases between them. The germline gives CDR1 MNHEY, CDR2 SMNVEV (reference sequence). The DNA for the CDR3 is TGTGCCAGGATCCGAAATCAGCCCCAGCATTTT. It yields the protein CARIRNQPQHF.

The CDR3 here is CASSSQTGAYEQYF. Written as DNA, the CDR3 is TGCGCCAGCAGCTCGCAGACAGGGGCCTACGAGCAGTACTTC. The chain employs TRBV5-1 and TRBJ2-7; 8 nucleotides agree with TRBD1. The CDR3 totals 14 residues. Losses at the gene ends were 3 bases for V and 2 bases for J; bases not matched to a gene: 4. Germline CDR1 and CDR2: SGHRS and YFSETQ.

The genes are TRBV6-1 and TRBJ2-4; no definite D call. Trimming took 7 bases from V and 6 from J, leaving 13 bases between them. This CDR3 spans 13 amino acids. Germline V gene data show CDR1 as MNHNS and CDR2 as SASEGT. Here the CDR3 reads CASTSTPRNIQYF. The CDR3 DNA sequence: TGTGCCAGCACTTCGACACCCCGAAACATTCAGTACTTC.

The genes are TRBV4-3 and TRBJ2-2; 8 nucleotides agree with TRBD1. Germline V lookup: CDR1 LGHNA, CDR2 YSLEER. The CDR3 covers 18 residues. Trimming took 0 bases from V and 1 from J; bases not matched to a gene: 7. CDR3 amino acids: CASSQDSSGTGNTGELFF. CDR3 DNA: TGCGCCAGCAGCCAAGATTCATCCGGGACAGGGAACACCGGGGAGCTGTTTTTT.

This clone turned up a few times. The chain combines TRBV28 with TRBJ1-2, with D possibly matching TRBD1 (6 bases). The V end lost 5 bases, the J end lost 6 bases, and 13 bases lay between the germline ends. CDR3 length: 13 amino acids. Per germline, CDR1 MDHEN and CDR2 SYDVKM. The DNA of the CDR3 is TGTGCCAGCAGTCCGGTGAGGGGGGATGGCTACACCTTC. It codes for CASSPVRGDGYTF.

The J gene is TRBJ1-4, the V gene TRBV5-8; D might be TRBD1 (6 bases). Trimming stripped 4 bases from V and 3 bases from J, with 16 bases between. Germline CDR1 is SGHTS and CDR2 is YDEGEE. The CDR3 is made up of 16 amino acids. The chain's CDR3 is CASSLRPGEANEKLFF. The CDR3 DNA reads TGTGCCAGCAGCCTCCGGCCAGGGGAAGCTAATGAAAAACTGTTTTTT.

This clone was recorded once. This chain links TRBV20-1 with TRBJ1-2; D is undetermined. Trimming left V 4 bases short and J 6 bases short, with 9 bases between. The CDR3 runs 11 residues. The germline V gene has CDR1 DFQATT and CDR2 SNEGSKA (reference sequence). CDR3 protein: CSATRLDGYTF. The CDR3 bases are TGCAGTGCTACGCGTTTGGATGGCTACACCTTC.

This clone has more than one count but fewer than ten. This rearrangement joins TRBV2 to TRBJ1-2; D is unclear. Germline V gene lookup returns CDR1 SNHLY and CDR2 FYNNEI. Trimming left V 6 bases short and J 2 bases short, with 10 bases between. This CDR3 is 13 amino acids long. In nucleotides, the CDR3 is TGTGCCAGCAGCGTGGACGGAAACTATGGCTACACCTTC. As protein: CASSVDGNYGYTF.

This clone was seen once. This chain links TRBV19 with TRBJ1-2; D call uncertain. CDR1 and CDR2 from the germline V gene are LNHDA and SQIVND (reference sequence). The CDR3 consists of 9 residues. The CDR3 coding sequence is TGTGCAACTGTCCATGGCTACACCTTC. Its translation is CATVHGYTF. Combining the CDR3 with reference TRBV19 and TRBJ1-2 gives the whole variable domain DGGITQSPKYLFRKEGQNVTLSCEQNLNHDAMYWYRQDPGQGLRLIYYSQIVNDFQKGDIAEGYSVSREKKESFPLTVTSAQKNPTAFYLCATVHGYTFGSGTRLTVV.

A remark on this clone: The sample carries other DNA sequences with the same CDR3. The chain joins TRBV2 to TRBJ1-5, with D possibly matching TRBD1 (5 bases). This CDR3 has 14 amino acids. Deletions cut 3 bases from V and 4 bases from J, with 10 bases between. Germline values: CDR1 SNHLY, CDR2 FYNNEI. The CDR3 bases are TGTGCCAGCAGTGAGTCGACAGCGAATCAGCCCCAGCATTTT. Translation: CASSESTANQPQHF.

The rearrangement uses TRBV7-2 and TRBJ2-3; 9 bases fit TRBD2. V shed 5 bases and J 6 bases; nucleotides not matched to a gene: 3. This CDR3 spans 13 amino acids. Germline V gives CDR1 SGHTA, CDR2 FQGNSA. CDR3 sequence: CASSLSGSDTQYF. The CDR3 DNA reads as TGTGCCAGCAGCCTTAGCGGGAGTGATACGCAGTATTTT.

A remark on this clone: In the same sample, other DNA sequences code for this CDR3. The chain employs TRBV28 and TRBJ2-7; D is unresolved. The germline V and J ends were trimmed by 6 bases and 3 bases, with 9 bases remaining between them. The CDR3 runs to 12 residues. Per germline, CDR1 MDHEN and CDR2 SYDVKM. The CDR3 nucleotides are TGTGCCAGCAGCCTTGCCCTCTACGAGCAGTACTTC. It encodes CASSLALYEQYF. The complete variable domain, with remaining parts taken from reference TRBV28 and TRBJ2-7, reads DVKVTQSSRYLVKRTGEKVFLECVQDMDHENMFWYRQDPGLGLRLIYFSYDVKMKEKGDIPEGYSVSREKKERFSLILESASTNQTSMYLCASSLALYEQYFGPGTRLTVT.

This clone was detected a few times. Other nucleotide sequences from this sample produce the same CDR3. The rearrangement links TRBV2 to TRBJ1-3; D not resolved. V was shortened by 5 bases and J by 1 base, with 3 bases between the two germline ends. The CDR3 has 12 residues. Per the germline V gene, CDR1 is SNHLY and CDR2 is FYNNEI. CDR3 DNA sequence: TGTGCCAGCAGTCTTTCTGGAAACACCATATATTTT. Protein sequence: CASSLSGNTIYF.

The chain employs TRBV28 and TRBJ2-1, with TRBD2 as a possible D gene (6 bases). Trimming took off 2 bases at V and 8 bases at J, with 16 bases between the two ends. This CDR3 has 15 amino acids. The germline CDR1 and CDR2 sequences are MDHEN and SYDVKM. CDR3 residues: CASSLRRGPYDEQFF. CDR3 coding DNA: TGTGCCAGCAGTTTAAGGCGGGGCCCGTACGATGAGCAGTTCTTC.

This clone has only one observation. The J gene is TRBJ2-2, the V gene TRBV30; possible D gene TRBD2, 6 bases. CDR3 length equals 15 residues. V shed 4 bases and J shed 7 bases, with 19 bases lying between them. CDR1 and CDR2 (germline): GTSNPN, SVGIG (reference sequence). The CDR3 DNA reads as TGTGCCTGGATTGCCGGGAGACCCTCATACGGGGAGCTGTTTTTT. This sequence encodes CAWIAGRPSYGELFF. The full variable domain, completed using reference TRBV30 and TRBJ2-2, is SQTIHQWPATLVQPVGSPLSLECTVEGTSNPNLYWYRQAAGRGLQLLFYSVGIGQISSEVPQNLSASRPQDRQFILSSKKLLLSDSGFYLCAWIAGRPSYGELFFGEGSRLTVL.

The chain joins TRBV18 to TRBJ1-5, with D unresolved. V dropped 5 bases and J dropped 4 bases, with 9 bases sitting between them. The CDR3 consists of 13 residues. Germline V lookup: CDR1 KGHSH, CDR2 LQKENI. The CDR3 here is CASSSNGNQPQHF. The CDR3 DNA reads as TGTGCCAGCTCATCCAATGGAAATCAGCCCCAGCATTTT. The full variable domain, with the rest looked up from reference TRBV18 and TRBJ1-5, is NAGVMQNPRHLVRRRGQEARLRCSPMKGHSHVYWYRQLPEEGLKFMVYLQKENIIDESGMPKERFSAEFPKEGPSILRIQQVVRGDSAAYFCASSSNGNQPQHFGDGTRLSIL.

Comment on this clone: The identical CDR3 is also encoded by other nucleotide sequences in the sample. This sequence joins TRBV5-1 and TRBJ1-1; weak D call: TRBD1 (5 bases). Trimming removed 1 base from V and 1 base from J, with 8 bases in between. The CDR3 loop spans 14 amino acids. The germline V gene encodes CDR1 SGHRS and CDR2 YFSETQ. For the CDR3, the DNA is TGCGCCAGCAGCTTGCTTCAGGGGAACACTGAAGCTTTCTTT. Its protein is CASSLLQGNTEAFF.

This clone was seen only a few times. This rearrangement joins TRBV28 to TRBJ2-3; 7 bases match TRBD1. The CDR3 spans 15 residues. V trimming: 2 bases; J trimming: 2 bases; junction bases outside the gene matches: 4. Germline-derived CDR1 and CDR2 are MDHEN and SYDVKM. The CDR3 region is CASSLTGTATDTQYF. Written as DNA, the CDR3 is TGTGCCAGCAGTTTAACCGGGACAGCCACAGATACGCAGTATTTT.

This chain connects TRBV11-2 to TRBJ2-7, with unresolved D. Trimming took off 2 bases at V and 2 bases at J, with 13 bases between the two ends. Germline V CDR1 and CDR2: SGHAT, FQNNGV. The CDR3 is 15 amino acids. CDR3 bases: TGTGCCAGCAGCTTAAGGTCTGAGTCCGCCTACGAGCAGTACTTC. Amino acids: CASSLRSESAYEQYF.

The chain recombines TRBV11-2 with TRBJ2-5, with D unclear. The CDR3 extends over 14 amino acids. V lost 2 bases and J 3 bases, leaving 10 bases between the germline ends. Per the germline V gene, CDR1 is SGHAT and CDR2 is FQNNGV. The CDR3 nucleotides are TGTGCCAGCAGCTTAATGGTTGGGAAAGAGACCCAGTACTTC. Translated: CASSLMVGKETQYF.

V gene TRBV6-4 combines with J gene TRBJ2-1; 7 nucleotides match TRBD2. The germline gives CDR1 MRHNA, CDR2 SNTAGT. The CDR3 is 14 residues long. V dropped 2 bases and J dropped 6; count of bases not matched to a gene: 4. CDR3 DNA: TGTGCCAGCAGTGACAACAAGCGGGGCAATGAGCAGTTCTTC. It encodes CASSDNKRGNEQFF.

The genes are TRBV5-1 and TRBJ2-5; D is ambiguous. Trimming took 2 bases from V and 4 from J, leaving 9 bases between them. The length of the CDR3 is 13 residues. Germline V CDR1 and CDR2: SGHRS, YFSETQ. The CDR3 DNA reads as TGCGCCAGCAGCTTAGGGTGGGGAGAGACCCAGTACTTC. Encoded protein: CASSLGWGETQYF.

V gene TRBV6-5 combines with J gene TRBJ2-1; D possibly matches TRBD1 or TRBD2 (6 bases each). V lost 2 bases and J 7 bases, leaving 15 bases between the germline ends. CDR1 MNHEY and CDR2 SVGAGI come from the germline V gene. This CDR3 comprises 15 residues. The CDR3 DNA follows: TGTGCCAGCAGTTACAGGGGGACTCCCGGTAATGAGCAGTTCTTC. It yields the protein CASSYRGTPGNEQFF.